The 11 T cell receptor beta chains reported below all come from one sample, sequenced in a study of beta chain features in type 1 diabetes. Isolated RNA was reverse transcribed in full, so expressed TCRB transcripts were sequenced. Clones were read by immunoSEQ multiplex PCR, and TCRdb kept only the in-frame ones, dropping some. Here the sample spans fewer than 650,000 clones, around a sixth being singletons. Material for sequencing was naive CD4+ T cells from blood. Every receptor here comes from a young man in good health.

Of note for this clone: The same CDR3 can be traced to other DNA sequences in this sample. This chain connects TRBV9 to TRBJ2-5; D unresolved. The CDR3 is 13 amino acids. Germline V gives CDR1 SGDLS, CDR2 YYNGEE. The ends were cut back, 2 bases at V and 1 base at J, with 6 bases in the middle. The CDR3 loop reads CASSVRPQETQYF. The CDR3 bases are TGTGCCAGCAGCGTTCGCCCCCAAGAGACCCAGTACTTC.

This clone was detected many times. The chain carries TRBV7-9 and TRBJ2-3; unclear D gene. V was shortened by 2 bases and J by 2 bases, with 14 bases between the two germline ends. This CDR3 comprises 16 residues. Germline V gives CDR1 SEHNR, CDR2 FQNEAQ (reference sequence). The CDR3 loop is CASSLLTVGFTDTQYF. The DNA of the CDR3 is TGTGCCAGCAGCTTACTGACTGTTGGTTTCACAGATACGCAGTATTTT.

This clone was counted only a few times. The CDR3 sequence is CASSGGGRDEKLFF. The CDR3 DNA reads TGTGCCAGCAGCGGCGGGGGCCGGGACGAAAAACTGTTTTTT. V and J are TRBV28 and TRBJ1-4, with D perhaps TRBD1 (6 bases). V dropped 6 bases and J dropped 8 bases, with 16 bases sitting between them. Germline CDR1 MDHEN, CDR2 SYDVKM. This CDR3 contains 14 residues.

This clone was found a few times. This chain connects TRBV28 to TRBJ1-2, with D uncertain. Germline loops: CDR1 MDHEN, CDR2 SYDVKM. The length of the CDR3 is 11 residues. V was shortened by 8 bases and J by 2 bases, with 6 bases between the two germline ends. Here the CDR3 reads CASLQNYGYTF. CDR3 DNA: TGTGCCAGCCTACAGAACTATGGCTACACCTTC.

The chain couples TRBV27 to TRBJ2-7; 7 bases align to TRBD1. The CDR3 length is 14 residues. CDR1 and CDR2 (germline): MNHEY, SMNVEV (reference sequence). The trim removed 6 bases at V and 0 bases at J, leaving 5 bases unmatched. The CDR3 bases are TGTGCCAGCAGGAGGGGGCAGGGCTCCTACGAGCAGTACTTC. It specifies CASRRGQGSYEQYF.

The J gene is TRBJ2-3, the V gene TRBV28; D uncertain. Trimming pared 6 bases from V and 4 bases from J, leaving 14 bases between. This CDR3 has 14 residues. In germline, CDR1 is MDHEN, CDR2 SYDVKM. CDR3 in amino acids: CASRDSRSPDTQYF. For the CDR3, the DNA is TGTGCCAGCAGAGACTCCAGAAGTCCAGATACGCAGTATTTT.

This clone was detected a few times. The gene calls are TRBV4-2 and TRBJ1-2, with 7 bases identical to TRBD1. Germline-derived CDR1 and CDR2 are LGHNA and YNFKEQ. Unmatched junction bases numbered 11, after V lost 4 bases and J lost 3 bases. CDR3 length: 16 residues. Here the CDR3 DNA reads TGTGCCAGCAGCCGAACAGACAGGGCCCCCTACTATGGCTACACCTTC. Amino acid sequence: CASSRTDRAPYYGYTF.

This chain links TRBV30 with TRBJ2-6, with D perhaps matching TRBD1 or TRBD2 (5 bases each). The CDR3 length is 18 residues. The V and J ends lost 6 bases and 2 bases respectively, with 23 bases between them. The germline CDR1 and CDR2 sequences are GTSNPN and SVGIG (reference sequence). The CDR3 region has the DNA TGTGCCTGCCGGCCGGGACGCCTAATGCGACCTGGGGCCAACGTCCTGACTTTC. Translation: CACRPGRLMRPGANVLTF.

The CDR3 spells CASSGRHWDSYEQYF. CDR3 bases: TGTGCCAGCAGTGGACGACACTGGGACTCCTACGAGCAGTACTTC. J is TRBJ2-7 and V is TRBV6-1, with unresolved D. V was pared by 4 bases and J by 0 bases, with 13 bases between. Germline lookup yields CDR1 MNHNS and CDR2 SASEGT. The CDR3 spans 15 residues.

This clone has more than one count but fewer than ten. This sequence joins TRBV7-2 and TRBJ1-2; 7 nucleotides agree with TRBD1. CDR1 is SGHTA and CDR2 is FQGNSA in the germline V gene. V dropped 5 bases and J dropped 4; count of bases not matched to a gene: 10. The CDR3 has 15 amino acids. The chain's CDR3 is CASSPAGTALYGYTF. The CDR3 DNA reads as TGTGCCAGCAGCCCAGCCGGGACAGCACTCTATGGCTACACCTTC.

The V gene is TRBV5-1, the J gene TRBJ2-7; D remains ambiguous. The CDR3 length is 15 residues. Germline assignment: CDR1 SGHRS and CDR2 YFSETQ. V was pared by 4 bases and J by 2 bases, with 16 bases between. CDR3 in amino acids: CASSLGNTVPYEQYF. As DNA, the CDR3 is TGCGCCAGCAGCCTTGGAAACACGGTTCCCTACGAGCAGTACTTC.